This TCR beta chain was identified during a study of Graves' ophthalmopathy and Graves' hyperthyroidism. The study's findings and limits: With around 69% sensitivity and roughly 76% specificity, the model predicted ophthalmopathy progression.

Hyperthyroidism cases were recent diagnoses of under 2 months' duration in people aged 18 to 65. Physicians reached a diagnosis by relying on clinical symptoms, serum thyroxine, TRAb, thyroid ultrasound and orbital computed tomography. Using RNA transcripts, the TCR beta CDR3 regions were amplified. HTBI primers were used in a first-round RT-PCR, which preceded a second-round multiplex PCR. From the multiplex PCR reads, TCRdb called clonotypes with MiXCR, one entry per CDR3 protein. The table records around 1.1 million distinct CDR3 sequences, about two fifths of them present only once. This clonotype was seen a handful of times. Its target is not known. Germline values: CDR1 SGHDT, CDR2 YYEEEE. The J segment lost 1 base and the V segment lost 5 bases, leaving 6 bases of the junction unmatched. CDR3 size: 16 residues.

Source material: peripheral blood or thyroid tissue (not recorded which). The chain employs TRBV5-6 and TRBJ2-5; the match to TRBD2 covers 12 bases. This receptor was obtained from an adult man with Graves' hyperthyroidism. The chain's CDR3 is CASRNGLAGFQETQYF. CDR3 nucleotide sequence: TGTGCCAGCAGAAACGGACTAGCGGGGTTCCAAGAGACCCAGTACTTC.